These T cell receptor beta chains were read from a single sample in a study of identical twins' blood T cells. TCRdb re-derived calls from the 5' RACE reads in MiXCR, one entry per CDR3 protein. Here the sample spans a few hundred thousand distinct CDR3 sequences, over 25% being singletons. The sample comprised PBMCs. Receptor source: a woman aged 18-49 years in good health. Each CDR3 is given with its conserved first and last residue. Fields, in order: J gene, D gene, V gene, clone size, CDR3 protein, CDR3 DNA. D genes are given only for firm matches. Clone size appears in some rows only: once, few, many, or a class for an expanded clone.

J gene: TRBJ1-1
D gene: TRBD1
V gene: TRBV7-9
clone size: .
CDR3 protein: CASSSTGRDEAFF
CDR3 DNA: TGTGCCAGCAGCTCGACAGGGCGCGATGAAGCTTTCTTT

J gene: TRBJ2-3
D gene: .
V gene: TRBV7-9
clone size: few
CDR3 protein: CASSSASTDTQYF
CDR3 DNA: TGTGCCAGCAGCTCAGCTAGCACCGATACGCAGTATTTT

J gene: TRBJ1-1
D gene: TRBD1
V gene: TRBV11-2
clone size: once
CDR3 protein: CASSLGEWGQGARDTEAFF
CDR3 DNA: TGTGCCAGCAGCTTAGGGGAGTGGGGACAGGGGGCGAGGGACACTGAAGCTTTCTTT

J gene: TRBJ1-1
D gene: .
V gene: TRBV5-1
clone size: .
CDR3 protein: CASKGEGEAFF
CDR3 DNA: TGCGCCAGCAAAGGGGAAGGAGAAGCTTTCTTT

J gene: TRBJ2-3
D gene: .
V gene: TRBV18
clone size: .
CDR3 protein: CASSPYKKAGLTDTQYF
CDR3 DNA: TGTGCCAGCTCACCATACAAGAAGGCAGGCCTCACAGATACGCAGTATTTT

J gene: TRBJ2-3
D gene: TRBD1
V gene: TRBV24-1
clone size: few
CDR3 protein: CATSESGGMNTQYF
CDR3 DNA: TGTGCCACCAGTGAGTCAGGGGGCATGAATACGCAGTATTTT

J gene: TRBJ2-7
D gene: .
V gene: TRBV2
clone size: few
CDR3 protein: CASSDTGGAYEQYF
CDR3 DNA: TGTGCCAGCAGTGATACAGGGGGGGCCTACGAGCAGTACTTC

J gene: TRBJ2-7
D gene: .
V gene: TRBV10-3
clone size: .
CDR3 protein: CAISERQNPYEQYF
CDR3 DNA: TGTGCCATCAGTGAGAGACAGAATCCCTACGAGCAGTACTTC

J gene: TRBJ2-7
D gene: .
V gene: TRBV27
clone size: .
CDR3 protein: CASSLDNSYEQYF
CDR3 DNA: TGTGCCAGCAGTTTAGACAACTCCTACGAGCAGTACTTC

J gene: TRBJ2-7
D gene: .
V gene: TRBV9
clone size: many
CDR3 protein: CASSVGPGTEQYF
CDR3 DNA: TGTGCCAGCAGCGTAGGCCCGGGCACCGAGCAGTACTTC

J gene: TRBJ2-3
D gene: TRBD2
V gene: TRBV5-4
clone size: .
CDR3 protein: CASSSVGGLASTDTQYF
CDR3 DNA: TGTGCCAGCAGCTCAGTCGGGGGACTAGCTAGCACAGATACGCAGTATTTT

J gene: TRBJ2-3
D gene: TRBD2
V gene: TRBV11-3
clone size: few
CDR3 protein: CASNPSGGAPDTQYF
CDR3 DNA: TGTGCCAGCAATCCTAGCGGGGGGGCACCAGATACGCAGTATTTT

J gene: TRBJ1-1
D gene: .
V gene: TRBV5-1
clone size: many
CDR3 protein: CASSLGDTEAFF
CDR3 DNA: TGCGCCAGCAGCTTGGGGGATACTGAAGCTTTCTTT

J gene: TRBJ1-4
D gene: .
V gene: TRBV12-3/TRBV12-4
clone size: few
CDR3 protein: CASSLPGPKGDEKLFF
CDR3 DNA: TGTGCCAGCAGTTTACCTGGGCCAAAGGGCGATGAAAAACTGTTTTTT

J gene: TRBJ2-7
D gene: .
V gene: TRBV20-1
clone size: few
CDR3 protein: CSARGRKNHYEQYF
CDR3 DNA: TGCAGTGCCCGTGGGAGAAAAAACCACTACGAGCAGTACTTC